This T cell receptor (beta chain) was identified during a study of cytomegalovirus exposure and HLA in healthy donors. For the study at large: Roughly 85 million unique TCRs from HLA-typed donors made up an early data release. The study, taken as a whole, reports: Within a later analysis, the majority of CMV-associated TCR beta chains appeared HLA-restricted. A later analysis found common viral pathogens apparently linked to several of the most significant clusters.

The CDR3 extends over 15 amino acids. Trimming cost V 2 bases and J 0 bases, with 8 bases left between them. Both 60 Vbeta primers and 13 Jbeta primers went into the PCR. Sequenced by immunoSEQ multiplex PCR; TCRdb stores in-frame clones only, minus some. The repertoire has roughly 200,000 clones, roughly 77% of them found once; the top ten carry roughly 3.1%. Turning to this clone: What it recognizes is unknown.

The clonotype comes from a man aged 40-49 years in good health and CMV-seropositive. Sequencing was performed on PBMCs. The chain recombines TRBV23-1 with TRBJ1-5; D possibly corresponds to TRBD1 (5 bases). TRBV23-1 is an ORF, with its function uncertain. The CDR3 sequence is CASSQGHYSNQPQHF. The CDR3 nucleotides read TGCGCCAGCAGTCAAGGACACTATAGCAATCAGCCCCAGCATTTT.